This T cell receptor beta chain emerged from a study of blood T cell repertoires in COVID-19. At the level of the study: Acute and convalescent COVID-19 specimens originated in the United States, Italy and Spain. PBMCs, B-cell-depleted T cells, or T cells provided the cDNA or gDNA that made up the material.

This CDR3 has 15 residues. Germline V gene lookup returns CDR1 SGHNT and CDR2 YYREEE (reference sequence). With 4 bases removed from V and 0 bases from J, the gap between germline ends came to 12 bases. Original processing methods: Estimation of nucleated cell counts was performed using reference gene primer amplification. This table comes from immunoSEQ multiplex PCR, and its TCRdb copy is limited to in-frame clones, with some not included. The V and J calls and clone size are taken from that table; D and trimming were inferred from the DNA. The repertoire includes about 180,000 clones, roughly 87% of them detected once, and less than 1.5% sits in the top ten. All enrollees were roughly 18 to 89 years old and from 20 to 25 US areas.

The sample taken for sequencing was PBMCs or T cells enriched from blood (not recorded which). The chain joins TRBV5-4 to TRBJ2-3; D possibly corresponds to TRBD2 (6 bases). The TCR comes from a human donor with acute COVID-19. The donor label of this sample is uncertain. CDR3 nucleotides: TGTGCCAGCAGCCCGGACTATGCGAGCACAGATACGCAGTATTTT. Its protein is CASSPDYASTDTQYF.